This T cell receptor beta chain stems from a study of blood T cell dynamics during melanoma immunotherapy. Time point meaning: pre-treatment baseline. Samples come from before therapy and from week 3 after the first blockade cycle. Data came from immunoSEQ multiplex PCR; TCRdb stores just in-frame clones and leaves some out. This table has about 12,000 clones, roughly 89% appearing once. The germline gives CDR1 KGHSH, CDR2 LQKENI. Trimming removed 5 bases from V and 2 bases from J; junction bases left unmatched: 6. This CDR3 contains 16 residues. The sample consisted of blood, taken from a patient treated with checkpoint blockade. V and J are TRBV18 and TRBJ1-4; TRBD1 matches at 9 bases. This TCR derives from a human donor with melanoma. The CDR3 sequence: CASSSRQGGTNEKLFF. CDR3 DNA sequence: TGTGCCAGCTCATCGCGACAGGGGGGGACTAATGAAAAACTGTTTTTT.